A selection of T cell receptor beta chains follows, all from one sample in a study of regulatory T cells in long-lasting Graves disease. Using its own MiXCR run on the multiplex PCR reads, TCRdb lists one record per CDR3 protein. This table has hundreds of thousands of distinct CDR3 sequences, approximately 12% appearing once. The same sample was also studied in work on T cells in Graves' hyperthyroidism and ophthalmopathy.

This material consisted of peripheral blood mononuclear cells (PBMCs), taken at new diagnosis, from a patient treated with antithyroid drugs. These receptor sequences come from a woman in her 30s with Graves disease. The conserved cysteine and the conserved F or W are not part of the CDR3 here. A row's size may be missing; if present it is once, few, many or a size class.

abundance: many
v_gene: TRBV10-3
j_gene: TRBJ1-5
len: 15
CDR3aa: AISEGRNSNQHQPQH

abundance: NA
v_gene: TRBV4-1
j_gene: TRBJ2-3
len: 15
CDR3aa: ASSQVRRTSGTDTQY

abundance: many
v_gene: TRBV27
j_gene: TRBJ2-7
len: 13
CDR3aa: ASNPLGSLADEQY

abundance: NA
v_gene: TRBV19
j_gene: TRBJ2-2
len: 15
CDR3aa: ASSMGLAGENTGELF

abundance: many
v_gene: TRBV4-2
j_gene: TRBJ2-7
len: 13
CDR3aa: ASSQGLAEAHEQY

abundance: NA
v_gene: TRBV7-9
j_gene: TRBJ1-1
len: 13
CDR3aa: ASSLGGQPAAEAF

abundance: many
v_gene: TRBV30
j_gene: TRBJ2-7
len: 13
CDR3aa: AWSVGRGPNYEQY

abundance: many
v_gene: TRBV11-3
j_gene: TRBJ2-7
len: 13
CDR3aa: ASSSPGLARYEQY

abundance: few
v_gene: TRBV7-2
j_gene: TRBJ2-7
len: 13
CDR3aa: ASSLDGAGVYEQY

abundance: many
v_gene: TRBV30
j_gene: TRBJ2-1
len: 10
CDR3aa: AWSPPTSRQF

abundance: many
v_gene: TRBV11-2
j_gene: TRBJ2-7
len: 11
CDR3aa: ASSLDRGSEQY

abundance: NA
v_gene: TRBV28
j_gene: TRBJ1-6
len: 13
CDR3aa: ASRPRASSNSPLH

abundance: few
v_gene: TRBV18
j_gene: TRBJ1-3
len: 11
CDR3aa: ASSPPGGNTIY

abundance: many
v_gene: TRBV7-9
j_gene: TRBJ2-3
len: 10
CDR3aa: ASSNDSPTQY

abundance: many
v_gene: TRBV27
j_gene: TRBJ2-4
len: 17
CDR3aa: ASSLQNPPGQSAKNIQY

abundance: NA
v_gene: TRBV5-6
j_gene: TRBJ1-2
len: 14
CDR3aa: ASSLGRTAGGYGYT

abundance: many
v_gene: TRBV20-1
j_gene: TRBJ2-7
len: 13
CDR3aa: SARRIAGQSYEQY

abundance: many
v_gene: TRBV2
j_gene: TRBJ2-2
len: 15
CDR3aa: ASSTPGLSANTGELF

abundance: many
v_gene: TRBV2
j_gene: TRBJ1-1
len: 13
CDR3aa: ASGGRGTPGTEAF

abundance: NA
v_gene: TRBV19
j_gene: TRBJ2-2
len: 13
CDR3aa: ASKVGGGPIGELF

abundance: many
v_gene: TRBV18
j_gene: TRBJ2-2
len: 12
CDR3aa: ASSGTSNTGELF

abundance: NA
v_gene: TRBV19
j_gene: TRBJ1-5
len: 12
CDR3aa: ASSIRDNNQPQH

abundance: few
v_gene: TRBV27
j_gene: TRBJ1-2
len: 11
CDR3aa: ASSSGNNYGYT

abundance: NA
v_gene: TRBV20-1
j_gene: NA
len: 10
CDR3aa: GGYRAGDTQY

abundance: NA
v_gene: TRBV20-1
j_gene: TRBJ2-7
len: 10
CDR3aa: SARDRSYEQY

abundance: many
v_gene: TRBV12-3/TRBV12-4
j_gene: TRBJ2-7
len: 12
CDR3aa: ASSFRTGAYEQY

abundance: NA
v_gene: TRBV28
j_gene: TRBJ1-1
len: 15
CDR3aa: ASSPGPPDSGNTEAF

abundance: many
v_gene: TRBV20-1
j_gene: TRBJ2-7
len: 14
CDR3aa: SASPRLLAGAYEQY

abundance: NA
v_gene: TRBV27
j_gene: TRBJ1-5
len: 11
CDR3aa: ASGLGGGQPQH

abundance: many
v_gene: TRBV6-5
j_gene: TRBJ1-5
len: 10
CDR3aa: ASSYRNQPQH

abundance: NA
v_gene: TRBV27
j_gene: TRBJ1-5
len: 11
CDR3aa: ASSLTANQPQH

abundance: many
v_gene: TRBV28
j_gene: TRBJ1-5
len: 14
CDR3aa: ASSPGFARLNQPQH

abundance: many
v_gene: TRBV7-8
j_gene: TRBJ2-7
len: 12
CDR3aa: ASSLGRPPYKQY

abundance: many
v_gene: TRBV13
j_gene: TRBJ2-7
len: 12
CDR3aa: ASSYRRTTYEQY

abundance: many
v_gene: TRBV13
j_gene: TRBJ1-1
len: 14
CDR3aa: ASSLTLGAPNTEAF

abundance: many
v_gene: TRBV2
j_gene: TRBJ2-1
len: 17
CDR3aa: ASNKLRTPSGTTYNEQF

abundance: once
v_gene: TRBV20-1
j_gene: TRBJ2-1
len: 12
CDR3aa: SAGLAGEGHEQF

abundance: many
v_gene: TRBV20-1
j_gene: TRBJ2-5
len: 12
CDR3aa: SARKVAGSVTQY

abundance: many
v_gene: TRBV29-1
j_gene: TRBJ1-1
len: 13
CDR3aa: SVRYRGRDVTEAF

abundance: few
v_gene: TRBV12-3/TRBV12-4
j_gene: TRBJ2-1
len: 11
CDR3aa: ASSPGLHDEQF

abundance: many
v_gene: TRBV7-9
j_gene: TRBJ2-7
len: 12
CDR3aa: ASSLGLDPYEQY